This TCR beta chain was documented in a study of spatial heterogeneity in lung cancer. The study's findings and limits: Counts of expanded intratumoral alpha and beta TCRs tracked tumor mutation counts.

Sample share makes this clonotype medium-sized (0.01 to 0.1%). Its antigen is as yet unknown. Time point specified: sample taken at primary tumor resection. Researchers sequenced whole RNA taken from tumor, nontumor lung or frozen PBMC without sorting. Trimming took 0 bases from V and 2 from J, leaving 10 bases between them. This CDR3 spans 15 amino acids. Germline V gives CDR1 PRHDT, CDR2 FYEKMQ (reference sequence). Each CDR3 protein gets one entry after TCRdb re-called the 5' RACE reads with MiXCR. The sample has about 9,200 distinct CDR3 sequences; roughly 8.4% are singletons. Sequenced material: lung tumor tissue, taken at surgery. This receptor was identified in a male donor with early-stage non-small cell lung cancer. This chain uses TRBV13 with TRBJ2-5; D perhaps matches TRBD2 (6 bases). The CDR3 DNA is TGTGCCAGCAGCTTAGGGGGAGGCCATCAAGAGACCCAGTACTTC. It yields the protein CASSLGGGHQETQYF.